The 3 T cell receptor beta chains in this list originate from one sample, sequenced in a study of blood T cell dynamics during melanoma immunotherapy. Documented time point: pre-treatment baseline. The assay was immunoSEQ multiplex PCR, and TCRdb's table has in-frame clones only and misses some. The sample has around 3,400 clones, approximately 92% seen once. The source was effector memory CD8+ T cells from blood, collected from a patient treated with checkpoint blockade. The receptors shown here come from a human donor with melanoma.

The rearrangement joins TRBV9 to TRBJ1-1, with 9 bases aligning to TRBD1. Germline CDR1 and CDR2: SGDLS and YYNGEE. Trimming cost V 0 bases and J 3 bases; bases outside gene matches: 0. This CDR3 has 14 amino acids. The CDR3 DNA is TGTGCCAGCAGCGTAGGGGACAGGGACACTGAAGCTTTCTTT. Translation gives CASSVGDRDTEAFF.

V is TRBV29-1 and J is TRBJ1-1; a weak D match, TRBD1 (5 bases). The CDR3 runs to 15 residues. The germline V gene has CDR1 SQVTM and CDR2 ANQGSEA. V was clipped by 6 bases and J by 1 base, with 18 bases between them. The CDR3 nucleotides read TGCAGCGTAAACCATCGTGGGGCGAGGAACACTGAAGCTTTCTTT. Its protein product is CSVNHRGARNTEAFF.

This rearrangement joins TRBV5-1 to TRBJ1-1; TRBD1 aligns across 8 bases. V dropped 0 bases and J dropped 5; count of bases not matched to a gene: 0. There are 13 residues in the CDR3. Germline loops: CDR1 SGHRS, CDR2 YFSETQ. CDR3 sequence reads: CASSLDRGTEAFF. CDR3 coding DNA: TGCGCCAGCAGCTTGGACAGGGGGACTGAAGCTTTCTTT.